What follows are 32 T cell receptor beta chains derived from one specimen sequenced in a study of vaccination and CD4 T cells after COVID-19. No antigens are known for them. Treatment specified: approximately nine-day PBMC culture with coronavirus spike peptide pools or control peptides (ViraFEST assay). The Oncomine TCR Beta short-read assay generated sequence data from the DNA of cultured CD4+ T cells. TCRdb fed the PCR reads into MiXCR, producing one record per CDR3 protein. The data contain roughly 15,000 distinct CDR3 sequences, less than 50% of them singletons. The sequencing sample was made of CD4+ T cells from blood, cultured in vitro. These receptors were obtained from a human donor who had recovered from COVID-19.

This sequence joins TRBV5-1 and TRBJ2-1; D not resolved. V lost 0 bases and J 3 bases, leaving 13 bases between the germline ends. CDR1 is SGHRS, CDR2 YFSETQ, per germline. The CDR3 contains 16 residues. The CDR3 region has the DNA TGCGCCAGCAGCTTGGCCTCGTCTCGGAGCTACAATGAGCAGTTCTTC. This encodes CASSLASSRSYNEQFF.

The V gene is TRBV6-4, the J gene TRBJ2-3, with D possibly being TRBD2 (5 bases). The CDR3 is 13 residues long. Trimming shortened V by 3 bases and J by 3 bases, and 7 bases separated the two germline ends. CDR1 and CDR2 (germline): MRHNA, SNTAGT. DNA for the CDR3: TGTGCCAGCAGTGAACAGCGGACAGATACGCAGTATTTT. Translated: CASSEQRTDTQYF.

The CDR3 reads CATSDSPRSSGANVLTF. The CDR3 DNA is TGTGCCACCAGTGATTCTCCCAGGAGCTCTGGGGCCAACGTCCTGACTTTC. The J gene is TRBJ2-6, the V gene TRBV24-1; D uncertain. The CDR3 runs 17 residues. Trimming pared 2 bases from V and 0 bases from J, leaving 10 bases between. CDR1 is KGHDR, CDR2 SFDVKD, per germline.

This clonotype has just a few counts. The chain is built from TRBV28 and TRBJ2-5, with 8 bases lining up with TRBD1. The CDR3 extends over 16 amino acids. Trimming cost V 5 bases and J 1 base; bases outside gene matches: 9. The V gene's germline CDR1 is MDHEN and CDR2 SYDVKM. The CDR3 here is CASSTSQGAIQETQYF. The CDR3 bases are TGTGCCAGCAGTACCTCCCAGGGGGCGATCCAAGAGACCCAGTACTTC. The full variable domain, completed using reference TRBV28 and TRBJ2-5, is DVKVTQSSRYLVKRTGEKVFLECVQDMDHENMFWYRQDPGLGLRLIYFSYDVKMKEKGDIPEGYSVSREKKERFSLILESASTNQTSMYLCASSTSQGAIQETQYFGPGTRLLVL.

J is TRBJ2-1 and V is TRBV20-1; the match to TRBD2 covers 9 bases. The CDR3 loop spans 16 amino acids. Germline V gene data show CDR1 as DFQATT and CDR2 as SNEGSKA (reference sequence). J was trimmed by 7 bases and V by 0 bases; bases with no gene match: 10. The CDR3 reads CSARDLLREGLNEQFF. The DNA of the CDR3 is TGCAGTGCTAGAGATCTACTGCGGGAGGGCCTGAATGAGCAGTTCTTC.

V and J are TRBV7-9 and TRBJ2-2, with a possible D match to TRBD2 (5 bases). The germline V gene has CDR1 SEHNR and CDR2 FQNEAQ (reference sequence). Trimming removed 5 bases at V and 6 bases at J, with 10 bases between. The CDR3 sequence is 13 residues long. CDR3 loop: CASSARDSGELFF. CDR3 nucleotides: TGTGCCAGCAGCGCCCGGGATTCCGGGGAGCTGTTTTTT.

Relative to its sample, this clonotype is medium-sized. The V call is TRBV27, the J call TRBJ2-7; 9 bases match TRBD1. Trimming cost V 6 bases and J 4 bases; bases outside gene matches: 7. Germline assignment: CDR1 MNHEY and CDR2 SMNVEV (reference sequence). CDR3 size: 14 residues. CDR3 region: CASSPDRGGYEQYF. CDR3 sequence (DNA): TGTGCCAGCAGCCCTGACAGGGGGGGATACGAGCAGTACTTC.

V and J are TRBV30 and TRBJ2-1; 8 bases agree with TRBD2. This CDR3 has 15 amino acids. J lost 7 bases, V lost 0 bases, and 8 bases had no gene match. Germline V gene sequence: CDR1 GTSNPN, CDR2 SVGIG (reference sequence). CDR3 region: CAWSVEREWGNEQFF. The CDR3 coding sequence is TGTGCCTGGAGTGTAGAGCGGGAGTGGGGAAATGAGCAGTTCTTC.

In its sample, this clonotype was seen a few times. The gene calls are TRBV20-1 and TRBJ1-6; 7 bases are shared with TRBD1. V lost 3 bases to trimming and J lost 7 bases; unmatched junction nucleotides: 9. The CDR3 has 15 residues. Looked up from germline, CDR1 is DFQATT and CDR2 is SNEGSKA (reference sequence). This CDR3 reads CSARARDSSNSPLHF. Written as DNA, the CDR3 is TGCAGTGCTAGGGCTCGGGACAGCTCCAATTCACCCCTCCACTTT.

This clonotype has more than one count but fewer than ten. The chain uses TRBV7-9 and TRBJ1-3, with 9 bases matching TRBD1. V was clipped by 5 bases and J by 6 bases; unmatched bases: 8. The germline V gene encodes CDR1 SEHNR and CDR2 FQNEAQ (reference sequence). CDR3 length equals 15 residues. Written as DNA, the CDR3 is TGTGCCAGCAGCAGGGGGACAGGGTTCTCAAACACCATATATTTT. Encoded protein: CASSRGTGFSNTIYF.

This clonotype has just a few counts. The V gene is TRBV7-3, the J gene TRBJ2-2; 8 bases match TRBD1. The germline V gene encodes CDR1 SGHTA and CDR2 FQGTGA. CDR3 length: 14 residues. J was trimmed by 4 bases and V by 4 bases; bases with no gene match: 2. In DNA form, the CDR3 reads TGTGCCAGCAGCTCGGACAGGGCCACCGGGGAGCTGTTTTTT. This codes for CASSSDRATGELFF.

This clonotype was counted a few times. CDR3 bases: TGTGCCAGCAGTTACGCTCGGGGAAGCGGCCAACTCACCGGGGAGCTGTTTTTT. This translates into CASSYARGSGQLTGELFF. This rearrangement joins TRBV6-5 to TRBJ2-2; D is perhaps TRBD2 (5 bases). Germline V gene sequence: CDR1 MNHEY, CDR2 SVGAGI. V lost 2 bases and J 4 bases, leaving 20 bases between the germline ends. The CDR3 runs to 18 residues.

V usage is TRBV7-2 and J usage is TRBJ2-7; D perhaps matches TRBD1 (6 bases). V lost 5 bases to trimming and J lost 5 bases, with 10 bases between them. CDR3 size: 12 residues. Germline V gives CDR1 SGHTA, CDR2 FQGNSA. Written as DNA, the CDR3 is TGTGCCAGCAGCCCAGGGACAAACGAGCAGTACTTC. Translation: CASSPGTNEQYF. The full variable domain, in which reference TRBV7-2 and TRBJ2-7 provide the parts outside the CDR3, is GAGVSQSPSNKVTEKGKDVELRCDPISGHTALYWYRQSLGQGLEFLIYFQGNSAPDKSGLPSDRFSAERTGGSVSTLTIQRTQQEDSAVYLCASSPGTNEQYFGPGTRLTVT.

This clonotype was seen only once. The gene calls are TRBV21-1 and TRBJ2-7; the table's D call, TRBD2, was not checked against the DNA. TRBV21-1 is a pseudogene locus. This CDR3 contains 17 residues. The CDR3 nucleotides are TGTGCCAGCAGCAACTCTCCGGGACTAGCGGGGAGTGGCCAGCAGTACTTC. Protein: CASSNSPGLAGSGQQYF.

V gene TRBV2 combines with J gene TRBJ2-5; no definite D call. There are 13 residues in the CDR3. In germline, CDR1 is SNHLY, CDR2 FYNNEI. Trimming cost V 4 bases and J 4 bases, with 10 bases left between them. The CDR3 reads CASSGVWGETQYF. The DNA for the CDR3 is TGTGCCAGCAGTGGGGTCTGGGGAGAGACCCAGTACTTC.

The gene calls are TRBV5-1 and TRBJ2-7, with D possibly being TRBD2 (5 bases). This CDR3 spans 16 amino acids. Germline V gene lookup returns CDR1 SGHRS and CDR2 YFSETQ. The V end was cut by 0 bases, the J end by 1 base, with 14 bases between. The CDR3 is CASSLDGWESSYEQYF. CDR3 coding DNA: TGCGCCAGCAGCTTGGACGGGTGGGAGAGTTCCTACGAGCAGTACTTC.

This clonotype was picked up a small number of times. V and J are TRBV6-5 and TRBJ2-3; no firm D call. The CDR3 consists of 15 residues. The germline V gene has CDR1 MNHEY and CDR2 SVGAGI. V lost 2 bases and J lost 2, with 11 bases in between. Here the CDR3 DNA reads TGTGCCAGCAGTTACGGGGTGTTGGACACAGATACGCAGTATTTT. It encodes CASSYGVLDTDTQYF.

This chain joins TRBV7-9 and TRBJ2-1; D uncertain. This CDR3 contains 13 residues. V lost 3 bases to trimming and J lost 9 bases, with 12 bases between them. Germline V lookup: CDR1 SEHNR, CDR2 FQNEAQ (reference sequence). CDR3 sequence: CASSLTLVGEQFF. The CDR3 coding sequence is TGTGCCAGCAGCTTGACCCTGGTCGGTGAGCAGTTCTTC.

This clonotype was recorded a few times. Here the CDR3 DNA reads TGCAGTGCTAGAGGGGGCTTGGACACTGAAGCTTTCTTT. Translation: CSARGGLDTEAFF. The chain couples TRBV20-1 to TRBJ1-1, with D tentatively TRBD1 (5 bases). Germline CDR1 reads DFQATT; CDR2 reads SNEGSKA (reference sequence). The CDR3 extends over 13 amino acids. V was pared by 1 base and J by 3 bases, with 9 bases between.

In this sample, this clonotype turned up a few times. This chain's CDR3 is CASSQASDTLGGSYNSPLHF. The CDR3 DNA is TGTGCCAGCAGCCAAGCGTCGGACACCCTGGGAGGCTCCTATAATTCACCCCTCCACTTT. V and J are TRBV4-2 and TRBJ1-6; perhaps TRBD1 as D (5 bases). Germline lookup yields CDR1 LGHNA and CDR2 YNFKEQ. The CDR3 is 20 residues long. The V gene lost 1 base and the J gene lost 0 bases, with 19 bases spanning the gap.

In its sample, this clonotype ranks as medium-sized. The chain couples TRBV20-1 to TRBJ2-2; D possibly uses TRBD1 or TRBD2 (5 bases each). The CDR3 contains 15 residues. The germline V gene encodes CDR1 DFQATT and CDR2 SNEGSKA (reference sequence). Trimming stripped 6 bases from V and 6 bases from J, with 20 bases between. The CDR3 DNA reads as TGCAGTGCGCGATGGACGGGGCACCGGTCCGGGGAGCTGTTTTTT. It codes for CSARWTGHRSGELFF.

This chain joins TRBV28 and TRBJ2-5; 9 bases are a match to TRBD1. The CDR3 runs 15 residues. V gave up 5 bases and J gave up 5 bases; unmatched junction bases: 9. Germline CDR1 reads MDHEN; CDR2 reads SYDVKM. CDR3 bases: TGTGCCAGCAGTACCCGGGACAGGGCTCAGGAGACCCAGTACTTC. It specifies CASSTRDRAQETQYF. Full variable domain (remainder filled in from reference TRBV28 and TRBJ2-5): DVKVTQSSRYLVKRTGEKVFLECVQDMDHENMFWYRQDPGLGLRLIYFSYDVKMKEKGDIPEGYSVSREKKERFSLILESASTNQTSMYLCASSTRDRAQETQYFGPGTRLLVL.

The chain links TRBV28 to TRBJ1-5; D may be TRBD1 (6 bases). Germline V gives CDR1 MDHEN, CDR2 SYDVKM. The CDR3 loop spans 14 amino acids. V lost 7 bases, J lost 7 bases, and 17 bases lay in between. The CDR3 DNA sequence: TGTGCCAGCAATCGGGCAGGGGTTAGCCAGCCCCAGCATTTT. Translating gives CASNRAGVSQPQHF.

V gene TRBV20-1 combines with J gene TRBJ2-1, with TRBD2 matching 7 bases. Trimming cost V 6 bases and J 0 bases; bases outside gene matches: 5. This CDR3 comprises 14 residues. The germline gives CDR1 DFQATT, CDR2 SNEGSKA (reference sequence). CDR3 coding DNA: TGCAGTGCCAAGCGGGATAGCTCCTACAATGAGCAGTTCTTC. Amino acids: CSAKRDSSYNEQFF.

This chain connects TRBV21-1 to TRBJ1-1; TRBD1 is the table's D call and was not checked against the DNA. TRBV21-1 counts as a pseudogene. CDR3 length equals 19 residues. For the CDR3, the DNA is TGTGCCAGCAGCGGGAATCTACAGGCCGGGCAGTCTATGAACACTGAAGCTTTCTTT. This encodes CASSGNLQAGQSMNTEAFF.

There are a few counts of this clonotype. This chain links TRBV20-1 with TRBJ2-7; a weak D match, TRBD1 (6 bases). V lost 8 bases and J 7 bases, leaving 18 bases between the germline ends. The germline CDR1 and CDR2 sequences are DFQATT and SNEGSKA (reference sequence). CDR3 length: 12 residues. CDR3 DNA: TGCAGTCATGGCAGGGGAGACAGAGAGCAGTACTTC. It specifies CSHGRGDREQYF.

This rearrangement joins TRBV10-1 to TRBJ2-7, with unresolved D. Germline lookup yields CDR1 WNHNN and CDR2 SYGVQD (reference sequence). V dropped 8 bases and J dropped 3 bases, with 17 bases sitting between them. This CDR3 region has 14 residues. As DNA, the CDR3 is TGCGCCAGCGGCCTACAATACTTACGCTACGAGCAGTACTTC. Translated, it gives CASGLQYLRYEQYF.

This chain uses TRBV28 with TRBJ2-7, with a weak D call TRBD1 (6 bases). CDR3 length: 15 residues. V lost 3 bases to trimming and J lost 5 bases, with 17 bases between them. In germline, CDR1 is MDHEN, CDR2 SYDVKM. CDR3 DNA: TGTGCCAGCAGTTTCCTCCGGACAGTCGTGGACGAGCAGTACTTC. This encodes CASSFLRTVVDEQYF.

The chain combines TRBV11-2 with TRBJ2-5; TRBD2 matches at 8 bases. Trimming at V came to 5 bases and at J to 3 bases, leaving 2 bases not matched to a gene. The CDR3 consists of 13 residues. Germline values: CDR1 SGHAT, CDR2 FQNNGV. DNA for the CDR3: TGTGCCAGCAGCATTAGCGGGAAAGAGACCCAGTACTTC. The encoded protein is CASSISGKETQYF.

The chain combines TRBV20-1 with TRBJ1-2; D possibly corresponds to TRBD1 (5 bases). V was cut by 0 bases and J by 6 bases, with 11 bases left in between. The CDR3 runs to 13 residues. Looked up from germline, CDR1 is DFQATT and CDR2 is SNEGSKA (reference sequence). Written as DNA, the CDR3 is TGCAGTGCTAGAGATCGGGGCATCGATGGCTACACCTTC. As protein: CSARDRGIDGYTF.

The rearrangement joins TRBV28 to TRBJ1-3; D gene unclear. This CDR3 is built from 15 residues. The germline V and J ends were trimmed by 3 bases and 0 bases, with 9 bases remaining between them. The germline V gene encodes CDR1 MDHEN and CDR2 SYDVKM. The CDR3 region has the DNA TGTGCCAGCAGTTTCGCCGGCCTCTCTGGAAACACCATATATTTT. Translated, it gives CASSFAGLSGNTIYF. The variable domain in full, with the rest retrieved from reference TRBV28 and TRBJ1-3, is DVKVTQSSRYLVKRTGEKVFLECVQDMDHENMFWYRQDPGLGLRLIYFSYDVKMKEKGDIPEGYSVSREKKERFSLILESASTNQTSMYLCASSFAGLSGNTIYFGEGSWLTVV.

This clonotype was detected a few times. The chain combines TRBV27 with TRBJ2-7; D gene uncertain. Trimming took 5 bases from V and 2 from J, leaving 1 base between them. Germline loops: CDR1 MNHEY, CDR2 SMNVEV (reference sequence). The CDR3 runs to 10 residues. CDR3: CASSTYEQYF. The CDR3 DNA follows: TGTGCCAGCAGTACCTACGAGCAGTACTTC.